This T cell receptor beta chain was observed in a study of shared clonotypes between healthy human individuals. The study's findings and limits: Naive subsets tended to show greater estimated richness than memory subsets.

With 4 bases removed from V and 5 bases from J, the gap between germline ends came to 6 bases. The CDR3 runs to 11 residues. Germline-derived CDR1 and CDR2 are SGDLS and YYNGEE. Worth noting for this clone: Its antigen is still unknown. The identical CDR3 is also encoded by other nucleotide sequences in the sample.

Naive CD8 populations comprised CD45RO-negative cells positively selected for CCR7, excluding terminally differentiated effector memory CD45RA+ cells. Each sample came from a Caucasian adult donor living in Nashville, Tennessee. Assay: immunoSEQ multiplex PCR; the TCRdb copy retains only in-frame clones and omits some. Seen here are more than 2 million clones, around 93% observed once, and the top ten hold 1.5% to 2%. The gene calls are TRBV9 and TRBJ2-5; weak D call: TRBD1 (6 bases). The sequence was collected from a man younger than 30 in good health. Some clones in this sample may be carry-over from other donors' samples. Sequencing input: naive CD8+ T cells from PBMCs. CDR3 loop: CASSRGETQYF. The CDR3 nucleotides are TGTGCCAGCAGCAGGGGGGAGACCCAGTACTTC.